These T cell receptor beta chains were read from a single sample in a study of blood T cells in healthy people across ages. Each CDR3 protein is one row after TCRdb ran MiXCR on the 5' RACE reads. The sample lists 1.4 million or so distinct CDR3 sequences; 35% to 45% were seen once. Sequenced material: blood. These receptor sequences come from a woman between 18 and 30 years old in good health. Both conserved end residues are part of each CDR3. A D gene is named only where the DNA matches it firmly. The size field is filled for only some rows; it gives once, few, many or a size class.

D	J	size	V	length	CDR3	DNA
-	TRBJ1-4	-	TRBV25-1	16	CASSEYGRTHNEKLFF	TGTGCCAGCAGTGAATATGGGAGGACCCACAATGAAAAACTGTTTTTT
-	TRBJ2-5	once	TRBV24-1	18	CATSDSPSGTPFVNEQYF	TGTGCCACCAGTGACTCTCCTTCCGGGACCCCGTTTGTGAATGAGCAGTACTTC
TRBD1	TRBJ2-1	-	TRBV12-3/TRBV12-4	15	CASSLGRGRPNEQFF	TGTGCCAGCAGTTTAGGCAGGGGGCGGCCGAATGAGCAGTTCTTC
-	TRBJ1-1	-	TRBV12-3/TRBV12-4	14	CASSPAGYGTEAFF	TGTGCCAGCAGCCCCGCAGGTTATGGGACTGAAGCTTTCTTT
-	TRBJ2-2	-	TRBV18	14	CASSPPRYTGELFF	TGTGCCAGCTCACCACCGCGATACACCGGGGAGCTGTTTTTT
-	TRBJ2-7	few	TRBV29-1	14	CSVFSRDNNNEQYF	TGCAGCGTTTTTAGCAGGGACAACAACAATGAGCAGTACTTC
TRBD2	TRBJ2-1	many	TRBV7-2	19	CASSPLGGRAQSSYNEQFF	TGTGCCAGCAGCCCTCTGGGCGGGAGGGCCCAAAGTTCCTACAATGAGCAGTTCTTC
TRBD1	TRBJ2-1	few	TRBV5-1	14	CASSTTTGGNEQFF	TGCGCCAGCAGCACAACGACAGGGGGCAATGAGCAGTTCTTC
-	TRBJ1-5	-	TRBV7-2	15	CASSFVSDSNQPQHF	TGTGCCAGCAGCTTTGTTTCAGACAGCAATCAGCCCCAGCATTTT
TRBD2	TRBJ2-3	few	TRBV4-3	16	CASSQEGIAGPDTQYF	TGCGCCAGCAGCCAAGAAGGTATAGCGGGGCCAGATACGCAGTATTTT
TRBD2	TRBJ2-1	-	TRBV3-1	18	CASSQGLAGPIMINEQFF	TGTGCCAGCAGCCAAGGACTAGCGGGGCCCATTATGATCAATGAGCAGTTCTTC
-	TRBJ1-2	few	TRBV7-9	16	CASSSRLGGEGYGYTF	TGTGCCAGCAGCTCTCGTCTAGGCGGCGAGGGCTATGGCTACACCTTC
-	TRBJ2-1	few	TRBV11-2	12	CASSPPQGEQFF	TGTGCCAGCAGCCCCCCCCAGGGGGAGCAGTTCTTC
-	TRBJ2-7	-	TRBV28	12	CASSFRRGEQYF	TGTGCCAGCAGTTTTCGACGGGGCGAGCAGTACTTC
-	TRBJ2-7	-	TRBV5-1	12	CASSPDTAEQYF	TGCGCCAGCAGCCCGGATACCGCCGAGCAGTACTTC
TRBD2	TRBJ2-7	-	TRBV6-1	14	CASSEPGRGHEQYF	TGTGCCAGCAGTGAACCGGGGAGGGGACACGAGCAGTACTTC
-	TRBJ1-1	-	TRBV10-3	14	CAIGSAGADTEAFF	TGTGCCATCGGGAGTGCAGGGGCGGACACTGAAGCTTTCTTT
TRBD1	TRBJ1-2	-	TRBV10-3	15	CAIPRQGAFDYGYTF	TGTGCCATTCCGCGACAGGGGGCCTTTGACTATGGCTACACCTTC
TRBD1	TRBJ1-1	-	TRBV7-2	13	CASSALTGSEAFF	TGTGCCAGCAGCGCCCTGACAGGGTCTGAAGCTTTCTTT
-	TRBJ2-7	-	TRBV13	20	CASSQENGKRWRGKDYEQYF	TGTGCCAGCAGCCAAGAAAACGGGAAACGCTGGCGGGGTAAAGATTACGAGCAGTACTTC
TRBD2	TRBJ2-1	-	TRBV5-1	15	CTSSLVAGAYNEQFF	TGCACCAGCAGCTTGGTAGCGGGGGCTTACAATGAGCAGTTCTTC
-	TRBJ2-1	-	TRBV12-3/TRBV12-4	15	CASSLAAGSLGEKFF	TGTGCCAGCAGTTTAGCTGCGGGCTCACTGGGTGAGAAGTTCTTC
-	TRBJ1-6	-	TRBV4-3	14	CASSQAGKDSPLHF	TGCGCCAGCAGCCAAGCAGGGAAAGATTCACCCCTCCACTTT
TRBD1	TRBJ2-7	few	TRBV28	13	CASRGQGLDEQYF	TGTGCCAGCAGGGGACAGGGATTGGACGAGCAGTACTTC
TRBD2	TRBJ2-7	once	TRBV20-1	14	CGAPTGTSGYEQYF	TGCGGTGCCCCAACCGGGACTAGCGGATACGAGCAGTACTTC
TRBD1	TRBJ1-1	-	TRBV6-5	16	CASSYSIGTGVFEAFF	TGTGCCAGCAGTTACTCGATTGGGACAGGGGTGTTTGAAGCTTTCTTT
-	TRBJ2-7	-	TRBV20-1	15	CSAADWDSFSHEQYF	TGCAGTGCGGCTGATTGGGACTCCTTCTCCCACGAGCAGTACTTC
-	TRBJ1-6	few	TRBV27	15	CASSPSRGANSPLHF	TGTGCCAGCAGTCCGTCCAGGGGCGCTAATTCACCCCTCCACTTT
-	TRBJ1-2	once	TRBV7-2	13	CASNQDSNYGYTF	TGTGCCAGCAACCAGGACTCTAACTATGGCTACACCTTC
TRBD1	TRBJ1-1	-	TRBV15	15	CATSRVGQGLPEAFF	TGTGCCACCAGCAGAGTTGGACAGGGGCTACCTGAAGCTTTCTTT
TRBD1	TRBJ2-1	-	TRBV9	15	CASSVEGAYGNEQFF	TGTGCCAGCAGCGTAGAGGGGGCGTACGGCAATGAGCAGTTCTTC
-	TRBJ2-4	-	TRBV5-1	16	CASSLGVGILKNIQYF	TGCGCCAGCAGCTTGGGGGTAGGAATACTCAAAAACATTCAGTACTTC
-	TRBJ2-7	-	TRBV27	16	CASSSLLGGTYNEQYF	TGTGCCAGCAGTTCCCTTCTGGGTGGTACCTACAATGAGCAGTACTTC
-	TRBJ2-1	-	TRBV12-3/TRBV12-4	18	CASSLVRSGGPSYNEQFF	TGTGCCAGCAGTTTAGTAAGATCCGGGGGGCCCTCCTACAATGAGCAGTTCTTC
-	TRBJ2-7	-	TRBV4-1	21	CARSQDSQEEGVRGAYNEQYF	TGCGCCCGCAGCCAAGATAGCCAGGAGGAAGGTGTCAGGGGTGCCTACAATGAGCAGTACTTC
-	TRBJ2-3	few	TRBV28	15	CASSLPNFSTDTQYF	TGTGCCAGCAGTTTACCCAACTTTAGCACAGATACGCAGTATTTT
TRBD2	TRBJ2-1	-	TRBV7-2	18	CASSSIPSSGGRYNEQFF	TGTGCCAGCAGCTCAATACCTTCTAGCGGGGGGCGCTACAATGAGCAGTTCTTC
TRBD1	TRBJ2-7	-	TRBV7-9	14	CASSPPQGVYEQYF	TGTGCCAGCAGCCCGCCACAGGGGGTCTACGAGCAGTACTTC
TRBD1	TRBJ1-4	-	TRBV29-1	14	CSVGDRLSYEKLFF	TGCAGCGTTGGGGACAGGTTAAGCTATGAAAAACTGTTTTTT
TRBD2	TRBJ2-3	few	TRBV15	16	CATSRSLAAQRDTQYF	TGTGCCACCAGCAGATCGCTAGCGGCCCAGCGAGATACGCAGTATTTT
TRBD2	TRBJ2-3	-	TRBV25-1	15	CASSESSGSTDTQYF	TGTGCCAGCAGTGAATCTAGCGGTAGCACAGATACGCAGTATTTT
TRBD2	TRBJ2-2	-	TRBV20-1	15	CGATGTRANTGELFF	TGCGGTGCAACCGGGACTAGGGCGAACACCGGGGAGCTGTTTTTT
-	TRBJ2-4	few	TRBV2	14	CASGGGIAKNIQYF	TGTGCCAGCGGAGGGGGGATAGCCAAAAACATTCAGTACTTC
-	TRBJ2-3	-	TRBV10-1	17	CASITPSLAPSTDTQYF	TGCGCCAGCATCACACCCTCACTAGCACCGAGCACAGATACGCAGTATTTT
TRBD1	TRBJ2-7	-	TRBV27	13	CASSFVRGYEQYF	TGTGCCAGCAGTTTCGTCAGGGGGTACGAGCAGTACTTC
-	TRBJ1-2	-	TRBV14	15	CASSQVRAGLYGYTF	TGTGCCAGCAGCCAAGTGCGCGCAGGACTCTATGGCTACACCTTC
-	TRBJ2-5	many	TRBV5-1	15	CASSSSRGTRETQYF	TGCGCCAGCAGCTCTTCTCGGGGCACGAGGGAGACCCAGTACTTC
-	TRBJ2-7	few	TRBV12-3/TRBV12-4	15	CASSALPGSHYEQYF	TGTGCCAGCAGTGCACTGCCGGGTAGTCACTACGAGCAGTACTTC
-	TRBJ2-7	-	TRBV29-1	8	CSVSTGYF	TGCAGCGTCAGTACCGGGTACTTC
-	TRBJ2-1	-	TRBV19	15	CASSPRPGNVNEQFF	TGTGCCAGTAGTCCACGGCCAGGTAACGTTAATGAGCAGTTCTTC
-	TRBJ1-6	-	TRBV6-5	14	CASSYLQGESPLHF	TGTGCCAGCAGTTACTTACAGGGCGAGTCACCCCTCCACTTT
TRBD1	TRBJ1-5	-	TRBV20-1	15	CSAMGQDHSNQPQHF	TGCAGTGCTATGGGACAGGACCATAGCAATCAGCCCCAGCATTTT
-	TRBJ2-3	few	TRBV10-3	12	CAIRGPRDTQYF	TGTGCCATCAGGGGCCCCCGGGATACGCAGTATTTT